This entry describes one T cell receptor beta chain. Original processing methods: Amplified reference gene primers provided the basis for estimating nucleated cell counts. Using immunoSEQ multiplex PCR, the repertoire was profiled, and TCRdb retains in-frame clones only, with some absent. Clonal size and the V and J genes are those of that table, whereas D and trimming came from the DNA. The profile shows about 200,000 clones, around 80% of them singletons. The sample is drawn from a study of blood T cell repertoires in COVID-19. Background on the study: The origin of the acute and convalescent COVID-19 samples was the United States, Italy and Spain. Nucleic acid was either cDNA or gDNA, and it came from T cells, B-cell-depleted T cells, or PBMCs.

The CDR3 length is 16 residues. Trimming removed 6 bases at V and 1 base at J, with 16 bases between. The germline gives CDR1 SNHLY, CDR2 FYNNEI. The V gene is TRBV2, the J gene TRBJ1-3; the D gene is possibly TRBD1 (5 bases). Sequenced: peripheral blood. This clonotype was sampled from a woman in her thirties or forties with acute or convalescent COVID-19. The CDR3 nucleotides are TGTGCCAGCAGCCAAGGGTTCGGGGGGTCTGGAAACACCATATATTTT. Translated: CASSQGFGGSGNTIYF.